Following are 23 T cell receptor beta chains from one sample sequenced in a study of post-analysis software for immune sequencing data. TCR beta cDNA libraries included unique molecular identifiers. TCRdb re-derived calls from the PCR reads in MiXCR, one entry per CDR3 protein. There are over 250,000 distinct CDR3 sequences in the sample; 30% to 45% occur only once, and approximately 4.6% lies in the top ten. The antigens these receptors bind are not known. Broader study findings: Patients had higher frequencies than controls of roughly 5 TRBV segments, including TRBV5-6, TRBV5-1 and TRBV20-1.

The sample consisted of blood. These TCRs come from a girl aged 5 to 17 with multiple sclerosis.

In this sample, this clonotype turned up a few times. The chain employs TRBV10-3 and TRBJ2-2; TRBD2 agrees at 7 bases. The CDR3 extends over 14 amino acids. J was trimmed by 6 bases and V by 6 bases; bases with no gene match: 7. CDR1 and CDR2 from the germline V gene are ENHRY and SYGVKD. The DNA for the CDR3 is TGTGCCATCAGGGAGCAGGGAGGGGCCGGGGAGCTGTTTTTT. Its translation: CAIREQGGAGELFF.

The chain is built from TRBV12-3 or TRBV12-4 and TRBJ2-4, with TRBD1 as a possible D gene (6 bases). V lost 4 bases to trimming and J lost 0 bases, with 16 bases between them. This CDR3 has 17 amino acids. This CDR3 is CASSSAGTRLAKNIQYF. The CDR3 nucleotides read TGTGCCAGCAGTTCGGCCGGGACACGACTAGCCAAAAACATTCAGTACTTC.

This clonotype has just a few counts. This could be a read error, since a much larger clone is one nucleotide away. The V gene is TRBV10-3, the J gene TRBJ2-1; 8 bases are shared with TRBD2. This CDR3 contains 15 residues. The V gene end was trimmed by 6 bases and the J gene end by 7 bases; junction bases not matched to a gene: 11. CDR1 is ENHRY, CDR2 SYGVKD, per germline. The CDR3 nucleotides are TGTGCCATCAGCGCCGGGACTAGGTCCGAAAATGAGCAGTTCTTC. Protein sequence: CAISAGTRSENEQFF.

V gene TRBV9 combines with J gene TRBJ2-5, with D possibly TRBD2 on 5 matching bases. The J call is uncertain, as TRBJ2-7 better fits the DNA end. The length of the CDR3 is 15 residues. The germline CDR1 and CDR2 sequences are SGDLS and YYNGEE. The chain's CDR3 is CASSVVRGFLGEQYF. As DNA, the CDR3 is TGTGCCAGCAGCGTAGTTAGAGGGTTTCTCGGCGAGCAGTACTTC.

The chain couples TRBV12-3 or TRBV12-4 to TRBJ1-2; no definite D call. V lost 2 bases and J lost 8, with 9 bases in between. CDR3 length: 12 residues. The CDR3 region is CASSLILAGYTF. The DNA of the CDR3 is TGTGCCAGCAGTTTAATCTTGGCGGGCTACACCTTC.

In its sample, this clonotype was seen a few times. The genes are TRBV10-2 and TRBJ2-1, with 16 bases identical to TRBD2. Germline loops: CDR1 WSHSY, CDR2 SAAADI. The CDR3 loop spans 19 amino acids. After removal of 4 bases from V and 9 bases from J, the junction contained 15 bases not matched to a gene. Here the CDR3 reads CASSVGLAGGPQLLGEQFF. Here the CDR3 DNA reads TGCGCCAGCAGTGTGGGACTAGCGGGAGGGCCGCAGTTGCTTGGTGAGCAGTTCTTC.

This clonotype occurred many times. The V gene is TRBV29-1, the J gene TRBJ2-3, with D possibly matching TRBD1 (5 bases). V lost 5 bases, J lost 10 bases, and 10 bases lay in between. Germline V CDR1 and CDR2: SQVTM, ANQGSEA. CDR3 length: 10 residues. The CDR3, as DNA: TGCAGCGTTTACCAGGGATCGCAGTATTTT. Translated, it gives CSVYQGSQYF.

As regards this clonotype: A clone one base away is much larger, so this may be a read error. The chain recombines TRBV3-1 with TRBJ2-4; 11 bases are a match to TRBD1. This CDR3 is 15 amino acids long. Per the germline V gene, CDR1 is LGHDT and CDR2 is YNNKEL (reference sequence). The CDR3, as DNA: TGTGCCAGCAGCCAAGCGGACAGGGGGCAAAACATTCAGGACTTC. The encoded protein is CASSQADRGQNIQDF. Together with reference TRBV3-1 and TRBJ2-4, the CDR3 gives the full variable domain: DTAVSQTPKYLVTQMGNDKSIKCEQNLGHDTMYWYKQDSKKFLKIMFSYNNKELIINETVPNRFSPKSPDKAHLNLHINSLELGDSAVYFCASSQADRGQNIQDFGAGTRLSVL.

This clonotype showed up many times. The CDR3: CASSYEDREYNEQFF. In nucleotides, the CDR3 is TGTGCCAGCAGTTACGAGGACAGGGAGTACAATGAGCAGTTCTTC. The chain has TRBV6-6 and TRBJ2-1; 8 bases are a match to TRBD1. This CDR3 has 15 residues. Germline-derived CDR1 and CDR2 are MNHNY and SVGAGI (reference sequence). The ends lost 2 bases at V and 4 bases at J; junction bases unmatched: 4.

The count of this clonotype is one. The chain combines TRBV12-3 or TRBV12-4 with TRBJ1-1, with unresolved D. The CDR3 has 17 residues. V dropped 2 bases and J dropped 4 bases, with 20 bases sitting between them. This CDR3 reads CASSLMVGIGVGTEAFF. The CDR3 bases are TGTGCCAGCAGTTTAATGGTCGGTATTGGGGTGGGCACTGAAGCTTTCTTT.

The chain is built from TRBV12-3 or TRBV12-4 and TRBJ2-2; D perhaps matches TRBD2 (5 bases). This CDR3 region has 13 residues. Trimming left V 8 bases short and J 5 bases short, with 12 bases between. CDR3 coding DNA: TGTGCCAGCGACTCGGGGAATACCGGGGAGCTGTTTTTT. It translates to CASDSGNTGELFF.

This clonotype was found many times. V usage is TRBV4-1 and J usage is TRBJ2-1; the match to TRBD2 covers 10 bases. Per germline, CDR1 MGHRA and CDR2 YSYEKL. The CDR3 runs to 16 residues. Trimming removed 4 bases from V and 0 bases from J; junction bases left unmatched: 3. The chain's CDR3 is CASSLGTSVSYNEQFF. CDR3 nucleotide sequence: TGCGCCAGCAGCCTCGGGACTAGCGTCTCCTACAATGAGCAGTTCTTC.

This clonotype was observed a handful of times. Since a much larger clone is just one base distant, this may be a read error. The V gene is TRBV18, the J gene TRBJ2-5; D is unresolved. Trimming left V 3 bases short and J 4 bases short, with 9 bases between. The CDR3 length is 13 residues. Germline V lookup: CDR1 KGHSH, CDR2 LQKENI. The CDR3 bases are TGTGCCAGCTCACCCCAACGGCGAGAGACCCAGTACTTC. Translation: CASSPQRRETQYF. Full variable domain (outside the CDR3, taken from reference TRBV18 and TRBJ2-5): NAGVMQNPRHLVRRRGQEARLRCSPMKGHSHVYWYRQLPEEGLKFMVYLQKENIIDESGMPKERFSAEFPKEGPSILRIQQVVRGDSAAYFCASSPQRRETQYFGPGTRLLVL.

This clonotype occurred many times. The chain links TRBV6-5 to TRBJ1-5; D gene unclear. CDR1 is MNHEY and CDR2 is SVGAGI in the germline V gene. There are 15 residues in the CDR3. V shed 5 bases and J shed 0 bases, with 11 bases lying between them. CDR3 nucleotides: TGTGCCAGCAGTAGATCCGGTGATAGCAATCAGCCCCAGCATTTT. It encodes CASSRSGDSNQPQHF.

The chain employs TRBV6-5 and TRBJ2-5; TRBD1 matches 7 bases. The CDR3 runs to 14 residues. The V segment lost 5 bases and the J segment 1 base; nucleotides outside the gene matches: 4. Germline CDR1 MNHEY, CDR2 SVGAGI. CDR3 sequence: CASSTGQFQETQYF. The CDR3 coding sequence is TGTGCCAGCAGTACGGGACAGTTCCAAGAGACCCAGTACTTC.

For this clonotype: Being one base from a much bigger clone, this may be a read error. V is TRBV25-1 and J is TRBJ2-3; no clear D gene. Germline-derived CDR1 and CDR2 are MGHDK and SYGVNS. This CDR3 spans 12 amino acids. The CDR3 spells CTSSNSTDTQYF. In nucleotides, the CDR3 is TGTACCAGCAGTAACAGCACAGATACGCAGTATTTT.

This clonotype appeared many times. The DNA for the CDR3 is TGTGCCAGCAGTCTTGGGCGCACGGGCATTCAGTACTTC. Amino acids: CASSLGRTGIQYF. The chain links TRBV12-3 or TRBV12-4 to TRBJ2-4; unclear D gene. The CDR3 sequence is 13 residues long. V was shortened by 5 bases and J by 9 bases, with 14 bases between the two germline ends.

This clonotype was seen only a few times. The chain joins TRBV28 to TRBJ1-1; possible D gene TRBD1, 5 bases. This CDR3 spans 17 amino acids. V was trimmed by 4 bases and J by 7 bases, leaving 25 bases between them. CDR1 is MDHEN and CDR2 is SYDVKM in the germline V gene. The CDR3 spells CASSSSTWDRADREAFF. The DNA for the CDR3 is TGTGCCAGCAGTTCCTCTACATGGGACCGGGCGGACCGTGAAGCTTTCTTT. Combining the CDR3 with reference TRBV28 and TRBJ1-1 gives the whole variable domain DVKVTQSSRYLVKRTGEKVFLECVQDMDHENMFWYRQDPGLGLRLIYFSYDVKMKEKGDIPEGYSVSREKKERFSLILESASTNQTSMYLCASSSSTWDRADREAFFGQGTRLTVV.

This rearrangement joins TRBV10-3 to TRBJ2-3, with 12 positions matching TRBD2. CDR1 is ENHRY, CDR2 SYGVKD, per germline. The CDR3 has 15 amino acids. Unmatched junction bases numbered 7, after V lost 8 bases and J lost 4 bases. CDR3 DNA: TGTGCCATCGGCCGAGGGACTAGCGGGTCAGATACGCAGTATTTT. Translation: CAIGRGTSGSDTQYF.

This clonotype was seen only a few times. The chain employs TRBV29-1 and TRBJ1-3; tentatively, D is TRBD1 (6 bases). This CDR3 is built from 14 residues. Germline CDR1 reads SQVTM; CDR2 reads ANQGSEA. V lost 5 bases and J lost 1, with 12 bases in between. The CDR3 sequence: CSVNDRLSGNTIYF. CDR3 bases: TGCAGCGTTAACGACAGGCTGTCTGGAAACACCATATATTTT.

The rearrangement joins TRBV7-2 to TRBJ2-5; D remains ambiguous. This CDR3 has 11 amino acids. Germline V gives CDR1 SGHTA, CDR2 FQGNSA. Trimming shortened V by 8 bases and J by 2 bases, and 6 bases separated the two germline ends. The CDR3 DNA reads TGTGCCAGCCGGACGCAAGAGACCCAGTACTTC. As protein: CASRTQETQYF.

The V and J genes are TRBV7-6 and TRBJ2-1; D remains unclear. Germline lookup yields CDR1 SGHVS and CDR2 FNYEAQ. Deletions cut 4 bases from V and 4 bases from J, with 11 bases between. This CDR3 has 14 residues. DNA of the CDR3: TGTGCCAGCAGCTCTACGGAGTTGTACAATGAGCAGTTCTTC. It translates to CASSSTELYNEQFF.

The V and J genes are TRBV4-1 and TRBJ2-7, with unresolved D. Germline CDR1 reads MGHRA; CDR2 reads YSYEKL. The CDR3 covers 15 residues. The V gene lost 1 base and the J gene lost 1 base, with 11 bases spanning the gap. The CDR3 here is CASSQGGLGSYEQYF. CDR3 nucleotide sequence: TGCGCCAGCAGCCAAGGTGGTTTGGGGTCCTACGAGCAGTACTTC.